This T cell receptor beta chain is drawn from a study of post-analysis software for immune sequencing data. Study-level background: The cohort encompassed relapsing-remitting, secondary progressive and progressive-relapsing multiple sclerosis disease courses. Whole-study results and caveats: Multiple sclerosis patients showed significantly lower normalized Chao1 diversity than controls did. Samples sharing a preparation batch grouped tightly together when assessed by F measure. Included in a set of about five TRBV segments more frequent in patients than controls were TRBV5-6, TRBV5-1 and TRBV20-1.

Unique molecular identifiers featured in each of the TCR beta cDNA libraries. About 500,000 cDNA molecules were obtained per 1 to 10 million input T cells. TCRdb re-called the PCR reads with MiXCR, one entry per CDR3 protein. The table shows roughly 430,000 distinct CDR3 sequences, with more than 30% occurring only once. The ends were cut back, 5 bases at V and 5 bases at J, with 4 bases in the middle. The CDR3 consists of 11 residues. Germline-derived CDR1 and CDR2 are SGHTA and FQGNSA. Points on this clonotype: The antigen is undetermined.

Sequenced material: blood. The V and J genes are TRBV7-2 and TRBJ2-1; unclear D gene. The sequence was obtained from a girl aged 2-15 years with multiple sclerosis. CDR3 sequence: CASSAHNEQFF. CDR3 DNA: TGTGCCAGCAGCGCTCACAATGAGCAGTTCTTC.